What follows are 2 T cell receptor beta chains derived from one specimen sequenced in a study of cytomegalovirus exposure and HLA in healthy donors. PCR employed 60 Vbeta and 13 Jbeta primers. The data were produced by immunoSEQ multiplex PCR, yet TCRdb's version contains in-frame clones alone and is incomplete. The sample carries hundreds of thousands of clones, approximately 90% recorded once. Sequencing was carried out using PBMCs. The receptor source for this set is a woman younger than 35 in good health and CMV-seronegative.

V and J are TRBV18 and TRBJ1-5; weak D call: TRBD1 (5 bases). CDR3 length: 16 residues. Germline V gene sequence: CDR1 KGHSH, CDR2 LQKENI. Trimming removed 3 bases at V and 5 bases at J, with 17 bases between. Here the CDR3 DNA reads TGTGCCAGCTCACCCTTTCAGGGCTTGGGATATCAGCCCCAGCATTTT. Translated: CASSPFQGLGYQPQHF.

V usage is TRBV10-1 and J usage is TRBJ1-1; tentatively, D is TRBD1 (5 bases). CDR3 length: 16 residues. CDR1 and CDR2 from the germline V gene are WNHNN and SYGVQD (reference sequence). V lost 0 bases, J lost 2 bases, and 13 bases lay in between. The CDR3: CASSESRGLVNTEAFF. The CDR3 DNA reads TGCGCCAGCAGTGAGTCGCGGGGGTTAGTTAACACTGAAGCTTTCTTT.